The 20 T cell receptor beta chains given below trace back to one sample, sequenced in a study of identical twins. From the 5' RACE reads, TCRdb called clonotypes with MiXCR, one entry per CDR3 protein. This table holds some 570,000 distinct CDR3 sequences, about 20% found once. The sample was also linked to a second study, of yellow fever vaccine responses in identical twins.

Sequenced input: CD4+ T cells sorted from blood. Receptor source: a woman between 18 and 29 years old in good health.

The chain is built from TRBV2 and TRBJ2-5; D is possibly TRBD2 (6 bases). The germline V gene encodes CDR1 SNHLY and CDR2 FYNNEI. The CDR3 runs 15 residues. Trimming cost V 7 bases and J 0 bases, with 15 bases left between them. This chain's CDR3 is CASKWEAQYQETQYF. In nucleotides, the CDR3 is TGTGCCAGCAAGTGGGAGGCACAGTACCAAGAGACCCAGTACTTC.

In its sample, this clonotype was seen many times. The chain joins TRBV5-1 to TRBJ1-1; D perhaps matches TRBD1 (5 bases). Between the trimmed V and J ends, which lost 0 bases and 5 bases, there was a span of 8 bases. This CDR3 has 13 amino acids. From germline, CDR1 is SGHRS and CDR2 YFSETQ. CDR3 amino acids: CASSLVRATEAFF. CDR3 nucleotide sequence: TGCGCCAGCAGCTTGGTCAGGGCTACTGAAGCTTTCTTT.

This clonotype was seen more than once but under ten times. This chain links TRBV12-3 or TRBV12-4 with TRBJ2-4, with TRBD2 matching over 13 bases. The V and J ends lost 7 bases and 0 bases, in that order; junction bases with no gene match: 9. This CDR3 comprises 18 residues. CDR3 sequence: CASKGLAGEALAKNIQYF. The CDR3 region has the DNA TGTGCCAGCAAAGGACTAGCGGGGGAAGCCCTAGCCAAAAACATTCAGTACTTC.

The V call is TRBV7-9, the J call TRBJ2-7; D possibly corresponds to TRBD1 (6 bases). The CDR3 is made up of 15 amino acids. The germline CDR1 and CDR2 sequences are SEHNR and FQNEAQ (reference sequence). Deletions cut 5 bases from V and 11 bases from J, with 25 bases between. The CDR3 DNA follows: TGTGCCAGCAGCCCCCAGGGAGCCAGGGGTGAAGAGAAGTACTTC. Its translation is CASSPQGARGEEKYF.

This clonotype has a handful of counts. In DNA form, the CDR3 reads TGTGCCATCAGTGAGGATTCGAAAGGGGGCATCGATGAGCAGTTCTTC. It specifies CAISEDSKGGIDEQFF. This chain joins TRBV10-3 and TRBJ2-1, with 7 bases aligning to TRBD1. The CDR3 extends over 16 amino acids. Per the germline V gene, CDR1 is ENHRY and CDR2 is SYGVKD. The J segment lost 8 bases and the V segment lost 2 bases, leaving 12 bases of the junction unmatched.

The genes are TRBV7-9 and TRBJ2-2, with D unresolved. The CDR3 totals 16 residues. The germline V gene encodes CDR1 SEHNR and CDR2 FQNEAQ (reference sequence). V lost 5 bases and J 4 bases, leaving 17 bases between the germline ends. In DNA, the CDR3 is TGTGCCAGCAGCCACAGCTGGAGTAGCAGCACCGGGGAGCTGTTTTTT. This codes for CASSHSWSSSTGELFF.

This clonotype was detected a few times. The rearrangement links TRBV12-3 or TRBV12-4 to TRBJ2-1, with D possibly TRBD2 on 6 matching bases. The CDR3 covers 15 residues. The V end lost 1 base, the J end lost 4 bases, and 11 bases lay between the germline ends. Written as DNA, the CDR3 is TGTGCCAGCAGTTTAGGGGAGGCTACTTACAATGAGCAGTTCTTC. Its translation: CASSLGEATYNEQFF.

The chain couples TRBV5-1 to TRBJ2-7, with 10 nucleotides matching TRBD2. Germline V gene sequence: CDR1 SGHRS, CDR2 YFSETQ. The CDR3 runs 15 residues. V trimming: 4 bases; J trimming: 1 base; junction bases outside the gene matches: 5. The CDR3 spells CASSPQTSGSYEQYF. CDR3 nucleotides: TGCGCCAGCAGCCCACAGACTAGCGGGTCCTACGAGCAGTACTTC.

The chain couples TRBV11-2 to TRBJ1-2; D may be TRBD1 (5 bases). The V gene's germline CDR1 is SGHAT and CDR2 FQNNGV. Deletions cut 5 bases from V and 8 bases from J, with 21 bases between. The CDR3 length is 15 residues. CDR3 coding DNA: TGTGCCAGCAGCACCCCGCAGGGTTATCAGGAAGGCTACACCTTC. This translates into CASSTPQGYQEGYTF.

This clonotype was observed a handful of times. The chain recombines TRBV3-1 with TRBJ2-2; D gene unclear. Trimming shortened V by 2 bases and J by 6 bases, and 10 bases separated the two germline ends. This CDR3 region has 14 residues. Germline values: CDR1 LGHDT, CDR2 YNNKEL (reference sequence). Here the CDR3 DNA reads TGTGCCAGCAGCCAATTCCGGGCGGCCGGGGAGCTGTTTTTT. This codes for CASSQFRAAGELFF.

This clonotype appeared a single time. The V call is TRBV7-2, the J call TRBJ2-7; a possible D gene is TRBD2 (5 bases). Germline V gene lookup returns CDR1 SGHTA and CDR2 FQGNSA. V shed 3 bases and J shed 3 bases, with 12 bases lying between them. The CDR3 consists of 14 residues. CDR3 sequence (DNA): TGTGCCAGCAGCTTCTCCAGGACTGGCTACGAGCAGTACTTC. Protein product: CASSFSRTGYEQYF.

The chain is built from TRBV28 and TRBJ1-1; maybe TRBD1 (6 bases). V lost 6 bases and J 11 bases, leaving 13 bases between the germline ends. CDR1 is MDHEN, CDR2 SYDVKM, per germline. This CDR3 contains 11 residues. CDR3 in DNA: TGTGCCAGCAGGGATCCCAGGGGTGCTTTCTTT. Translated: CASRDPRGAFF.

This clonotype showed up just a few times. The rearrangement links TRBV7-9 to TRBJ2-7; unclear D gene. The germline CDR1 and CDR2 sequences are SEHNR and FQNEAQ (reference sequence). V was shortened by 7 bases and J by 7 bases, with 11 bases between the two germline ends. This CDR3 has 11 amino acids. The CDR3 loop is CASTKLSEQYF. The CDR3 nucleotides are TGTGCCAGCACCAAATTGTCGGAGCAGTACTTC.

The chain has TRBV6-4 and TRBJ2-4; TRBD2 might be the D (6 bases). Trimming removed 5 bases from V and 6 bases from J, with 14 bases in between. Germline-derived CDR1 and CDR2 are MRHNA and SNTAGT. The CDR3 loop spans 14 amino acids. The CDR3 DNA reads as TGTGCCAGCAGTCCGTCGGGGGAGTCAAACATTCAGTACTTC. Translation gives CASSPSGESNIQYF.

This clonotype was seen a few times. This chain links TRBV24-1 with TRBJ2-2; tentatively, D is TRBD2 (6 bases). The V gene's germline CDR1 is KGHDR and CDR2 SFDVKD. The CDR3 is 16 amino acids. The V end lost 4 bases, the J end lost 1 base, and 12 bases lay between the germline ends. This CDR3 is CATSDPRRGNTGELFF. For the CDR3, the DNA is TGTGCCACCAGTGACCCACGGCGGGGGAACACCGGGGAGCTGTTTTTT.

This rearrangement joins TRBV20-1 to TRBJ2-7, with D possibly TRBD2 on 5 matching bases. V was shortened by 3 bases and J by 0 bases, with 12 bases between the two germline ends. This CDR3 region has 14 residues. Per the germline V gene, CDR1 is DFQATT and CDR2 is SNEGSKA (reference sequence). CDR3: CSAREVENSYEQYF. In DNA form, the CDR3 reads TGCAGTGCTAGGGAGGTGGAAAACTCCTACGAGCAGTACTTC.

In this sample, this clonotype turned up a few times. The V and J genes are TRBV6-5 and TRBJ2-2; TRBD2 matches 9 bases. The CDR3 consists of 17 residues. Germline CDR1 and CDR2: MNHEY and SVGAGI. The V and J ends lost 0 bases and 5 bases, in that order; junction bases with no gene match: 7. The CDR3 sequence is CASSYSINAGGTGELFF. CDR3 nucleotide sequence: TGTGCCAGCAGTTACTCGATTAATGCGGGAGGGACCGGGGAGCTGTTTTTT.

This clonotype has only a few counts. In DNA form, the CDR3 reads TGCGCCAGCAGCTTGGGGGATATTGCAACTAATGAAAAACTGTTTTTT. Its protein is CASSLGDIATNEKLFF. This sequence joins TRBV5-1 and TRBJ1-4, with D uncertain. Trimming pared 0 bases from V and 0 bases from J, leaving 9 bases between. Germline V gene lookup returns CDR1 SGHRS and CDR2 YFSETQ. The CDR3 runs to 16 residues.

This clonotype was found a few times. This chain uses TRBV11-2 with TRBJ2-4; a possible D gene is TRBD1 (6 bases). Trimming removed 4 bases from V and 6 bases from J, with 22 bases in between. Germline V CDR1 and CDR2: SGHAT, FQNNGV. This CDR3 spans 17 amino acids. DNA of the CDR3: TGTGCCAGCAGCTCGTACAGGGATTTTGACTTATTAAACATTCAGTACTTC. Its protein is CASSSYRDFDLLNIQYF.

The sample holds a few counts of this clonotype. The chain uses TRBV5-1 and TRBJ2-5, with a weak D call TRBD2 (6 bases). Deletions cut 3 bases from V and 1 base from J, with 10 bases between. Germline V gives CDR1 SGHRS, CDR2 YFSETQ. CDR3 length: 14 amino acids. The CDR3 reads CASSWRDGQETQYF. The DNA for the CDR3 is TGCGCCAGCAGCTGGAGGGACGGCCAAGAGACCCAGTACTTC. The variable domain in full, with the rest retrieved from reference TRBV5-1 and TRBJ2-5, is KAGVTQTPRYLIKTRGQQVTLSCSPISGHRSVSWYQQTPGQGLQFLFEYFSETQRNKGNFPGRFSGRQFSNSRSEMNVSTLELGDSALYLCASSWRDGQETQYFGPGTRLLVL.